Presented here are 29 T cell receptor beta chains from one specimen sequenced in a study of blood T cells in healthy people across ages. A second roughly 6 to 12 cycle PCR used barcoded and J-beta primers. TCRdb passed the 5' RACE reads through MiXCR, listing each CDR3 protein once. The repertoire includes about 1.8 million distinct CDR3 sequences, around 48% of them detected once, and more than 2% sits in the top ten. Sequencing was done on a sample of blood. The origin of the receptors is a woman between 40 and 55 years old in good health.

This chain uses TRBV7-2 with TRBJ2-3; TRBD2 matches at 12 bases. The CDR3 totals 18 residues. V shed 1 base and J 1 base; nucleotides not matched to a gene: 6. CDR1 and CDR2 (germline): SGHTA, FQGNSA. The CDR3: CASSLDTTSGGRTDTQYF. The CDR3 region has the DNA TGTGCCAGCAGCTTAGACACCACTAGCGGGGGGCGCACAGATACGCAGTATTTT.

There are a few counts of this clonotype. The rearrangement uses TRBV24-1 and TRBJ2-5, with D possibly being TRBD2 (5 bases). CDR1 KGHDR and CDR2 SFDVKD come from the germline V gene. This CDR3 is built from 15 residues. V was trimmed by 5 bases and J by 2 bases, leaving 14 bases between them. CDR3 protein: CATSAAGSGQETQYF. The CDR3 region has the DNA TGTGCCACCAGTGCAGCCGGGTCGGGGCAAGAGACCCAGTACTTC.

This clonotype was observed a single time. A read error may account for a junction end that differs from germline. The genes are TRBV6-5 and TRBJ2-5; D tentatively reads TRBD1 or TRBD2 (6 bases each). Germline V lookup: CDR1 MNHEY, CDR2 SVGAGI. The CDR3 has 16 amino acids. The CDR3 sequence is CASSYSTGAHGETQYF. The CDR3 nucleotides are TGTGCCAGCAGCTACTCGACGGGGGCGCATGGAGAGACCCAGTACTTC.

The rearrangement uses TRBV2 and TRBJ2-5; D is possibly TRBD1 or TRBD2 (5 bases each). V shed 7 bases and J shed 5 bases, with 17 bases lying between them. The CDR3 has 14 amino acids. CDR1 and CDR2 from the germline V gene are SNHLY and FYNNEI. CDR3 in amino acids: CASTQTGQWETQYF. The CDR3 DNA reads TGTGCCAGCACCCAAACGGGGCAGTGGGAGACCCAGTACTTC.

The gene calls are TRBV6-6 and TRBJ1-2, with D uncertain. The CDR3 runs 14 residues. CDR1 MNHNY and CDR2 SVGAGI come from the germline V gene (reference sequence). The V end lost 0 bases, the J end lost 8 bases, and 13 bases lay between the germline ends. The CDR3 loop is CASSYSMGSWGYTF. CDR3 bases: TGTGCCAGCAGTTACTCTATGGGTAGTTGGGGCTACACCTTC.

This clonotype was counted a few times. This chain links TRBV20-1 with TRBJ2-5; possibly TRBD2 for D (5 bases). V shed 2 bases and J shed 4 bases, with 11 bases lying between them. Germline V CDR1 and CDR2: DFQATT, SNEGSKA (reference sequence). CDR3 length: 13 residues. The CDR3 protein is CSARIGVRETQYF. The CDR3, as DNA: TGCAGTGCTAGAATCGGGGTTCGAGAGACCCAGTACTTC.

The chain has TRBV10-3 and TRBJ2-3; possible D gene TRBD2, 5 bases. Germline V lookup: CDR1 ENHRY, CDR2 SYGVKD. The V and J ends lost 0 bases and 0 bases respectively, with 16 bases between them. The CDR3 runs 18 residues. CDR3 nucleotide sequence: TGTGCCATCAGTGAGTCAGTCGGGGTCCGGGCAAGCACAGATACGCAGTATTTT. Amino acids: CAISESVGVRASTDTQYF.

The chain has TRBV5-6 and TRBJ2-4; no clear D. The CDR3 is made up of 20 amino acids. With 4 bases removed from V and 6 bases from J, the gap between germline ends came to 32 bases. Germline-derived CDR1 and CDR2 are SGHDT and YYEEEE. The CDR3 sequence: CASSNNSPILVLRAGNIQYF. CDR3 DNA sequence: TGTGCCAGCAGCAATAACAGCCCAATTCTCGTGCTGAGAGCAGGAAACATTCAGTACTTC.

This clonotype was found many times. The chain combines TRBV3-1 with TRBJ1-2; D unresolved. This CDR3 has 13 amino acids. The V end was cut by 1 base, the J end by 2 bases, with 5 bases between. Germline V CDR1 and CDR2: LGHDT, YNNKEL (reference sequence). CDR3 region: CASSQALNYGYTF. As DNA, the CDR3 is TGTGCCAGCAGCCAAGCCCTCAACTATGGCTACACCTTC.

V usage is TRBV6-2 or TRBV6-3 and J usage is TRBJ2-5; D perhaps matches TRBD1 (6 bases). Trimming took 2 bases from V and 0 from J, leaving 10 bases between them. CDR3 length equals 15 residues. The germline CDR1 and CDR2 sequences are MNHEY and SVGEGT. CDR3 sequence: CASSYGQGYQETQYF. The CDR3 region has the DNA TGTGCCAGCAGTTACGGGCAGGGGTACCAAGAGACCCAGTACTTC.

This clonotype appeared a few times. The junction departs from germline at one end; a sequencing error may be responsible. This chain connects TRBV12-3 or TRBV12-4 to TRBJ1-5; tentative D call: TRBD1 (6 bases). CDR3 size: 15 residues. As DNA, the CDR3 is TGTGCCAGCAGTTTCAGGGGTGGGGGCAATCAACCCCAGCATTTT. It codes for CASSFRGGGNQPQHF.

The chain employs TRBV7-2 and TRBJ2-7; TRBD2 agrees at 9 bases. The J call may be incorrect, as the DNA end agrees better with TRBJ2-5. The CDR3 totals 14 residues. Germline-derived CDR1 and CDR2 are SGHTA and FQGNSA. The CDR3 DNA is TGTGCCAGCAGCTCACAGCGGGGGGTGGAGACCCAGTACTTC. Residues: CASSSQRGVETQYF.

V is TRBV20-1 and J is TRBJ2-5; 7 bases align to TRBD2. The CDR3 is made up of 13 amino acids. From germline, CDR1 is DFQATT and CDR2 SNEGSKA (reference sequence). The ends lost 5 bases at V and 2 bases at J; junction bases unmatched: 5. For the CDR3, the DNA is TGCAGTGCTGAGATTAGCGGGCAAGAGACCCAGTACTTC. Translated, it gives CSAEISGQETQYF.

J is TRBJ2-3 and V is TRBV4-3; the match to TRBD2 covers 10 bases. This CDR3 is built from 20 residues. Germline assignment: CDR1 LGHNA and CDR2 YSLEER. The V segment lost 4 bases and the J segment 0 bases; nucleotides outside the gene matches: 16. CDR3 loop: CASSREVKASGRLSTDTQYF. CDR3 coding DNA: TGCGCCAGCAGCCGAGAAGTTAAGGCTAGCGGGAGATTAAGCACAGATACGCAGTATTTT.

The rearrangement joins TRBV27 to TRBJ1-1; D might be TRBD1 (6 bases). Deletions cut 5 bases from V and 12 bases from J, with 22 bases between. Germline assignment: CDR1 MNHEY and CDR2 SMNVEV (reference sequence). The CDR3 is made up of 14 amino acids. The CDR3 loop is CASSPHAGQGISFF. In DNA, the CDR3 is TGTGCCAGCAGTCCTCACGCCGGGCAGGGGATATCTTTCTTT.

CDR3: CASSNRELNQPQHF. In nucleotides, the CDR3 is TGTGCCAGCAGCAATAGGGAGCTCAATCAGCCCCAGCATTTT. The chain is built from TRBV7-2 and TRBJ1-5; D unresolved. Germline V gene lookup returns CDR1 SGHTA and CDR2 FQGNSA. CDR3 length: 14 amino acids. Trimming shortened V by 5 bases and J by 3 bases, and 11 bases separated the two germline ends.

A few counts support this clonotype. The chain is built from TRBV4-1 and TRBJ2-5; possibly TRBD2 for D (7 bases). V was cut by 1 base and J by 5 bases, with 20 bases left in between. The CDR3 loop spans 17 amino acids. CDR1 is MGHRA, CDR2 YSYEKL, per germline. Here the CDR3 reads CASSQVRRGLEWETQYF. DNA for the CDR3: TGCGCCAGCAGCCAAGTGAGGCGGGGGCTCGAATGGGAGACCCAGTACTTC.

The V and J genes are TRBV7-7 and TRBJ2-3; 9 nucleotides match TRBD2. CDR3 length: 16 residues. Looked up from germline, CDR1 is SSHAT and CDR2 is FNYEAQ (reference sequence). DNA of the CDR3: TGTGCTAGCGGCTTATTTGCGGGGGGGCCAGAAGATACGCAGTATTTT. It translates to CASGLFAGGPEDTQYF.

This clonotype has ten or more counts. The V gene is TRBV29-1, the J gene TRBJ2-7; 12 nucleotides align to TRBD2. CDR3 length: 13 amino acids. Germline V gives CDR1 SQVTM, CDR2 ANQGSEA. The junction had 4 bases not matched to a gene; V was cut back by 6 bases and J by 4 bases. Written as DNA, the CDR3 is TGCAGCGTGTCACTAGCGGGGGGTTACGAGCAGTACTTC. Amino acid sequence: CSVSLAGGYEQYF.

The genes are TRBV6-5 and TRBJ2-7, with D maybe TRBD2 (6 bases). The DNA end is more similar to TRBJ2-4, so the J call may be wrong. The CDR3 has 12 amino acids. Germline lookup yields CDR1 MNHEY and CDR2 SVGAGI. CDR3 sequence reads: CASRTSKNIQYF. In DNA form, the CDR3 reads TGTGCCAGCAGGACTAGCAAAAACATTCAGTACTTC.

This chain uses TRBV27 with TRBJ2-1; TRBD2 is a possible D gene (6 bases). The ends were cut back, 0 bases at V and 8 bases at J, with 17 bases in the middle. The CDR3 has 16 residues. From germline, CDR1 is MNHEY and CDR2 SMNVEV (reference sequence). The CDR3 here is CASSLSGGVLFHEQFF. CDR3 DNA sequence: TGTGCCAGCAGTTTATCGGGCGGGGTGCTGTTTCATGAGCAGTTCTTC.

The rearrangement joins TRBV7-9 to TRBJ1-1; possible D gene TRBD1, 6 bases. The CDR3 runs to 13 residues. Deletions cut 11 bases from V and 0 bases from J, with 13 bases between. In germline, CDR1 is SEHNR, CDR2 FQNEAQ (reference sequence). CDR3 residues: CAGGQGLNTEAFF. Written as DNA, the CDR3 is TGTGCCGGGGGCCAAGGGCTGAACACTGAAGCTTTCTTT.

The chain joins TRBV6-2 or TRBV6-3 to TRBJ2-7; tentative D call: TRBD1 (6 bases). The J call is uncertain, as TRBJ2-5 better fits the DNA end. This CDR3 has 16 amino acids. Germline CDR1 is MNHEY and CDR2 is SVGEGT. CDR3 sequence (DNA): TGTGCCAGCAGTACCTTACAGGGCAGGCCGGTTGAGACCCAGTACTTC. It is translated as CASSTLQGRPVETQYF.

The chain is built from TRBV6-1 and TRBJ2-5, with D perhaps given as TRBD1 or TRBD2 (5 bases each). Looked up from germline, CDR1 is MNHNS and CDR2 is SASEGT. The CDR3 covers 12 residues. V was cut by 8 bases and J by 6 bases, with 13 bases left in between. The CDR3 DNA follows: TGTGCCAGCCCAGGGACGGAAAAGACCCAGTACTTC. This encodes CASPGTEKTQYF.

This clonotype was counted once. The chain uses TRBV5-6 and TRBJ1-2, with D unresolved. The length of the CDR3 is 15 residues. V lost 6 bases, J lost 5 bases, and 20 bases lay in between. Germline CDR1 SGHDT, CDR2 YYEEEE. The CDR3 sequence is CASKLRGLRLYGYTF. For the CDR3, the DNA is TGTGCCAGCAAACTTCGGGGTCTCCGTCTTTATGGCTACACCTTC.

The gene calls are TRBV2 and TRBJ1-1; TRBD1 matches at 7 bases. After removal of 5 bases from V and 3 bases from J, the junction contained 6 bases not matched to a gene. The germline CDR1 and CDR2 sequences are SNHLY and FYNNEI. This CDR3 is 14 amino acids long. The CDR3 DNA sequence: TGTGCCAGCAGTTCTGACAGGGTTTACACTGAAGCTTTCTTT. Its translation: CASSSDRVYTEAFF.

The chain employs TRBV20-1 and TRBJ2-5; unclear D gene. CDR1 and CDR2 (germline): DFQATT, SNEGSKA (reference sequence). There are 12 residues in the CDR3. V was clipped by 6 bases and J by 2 bases, with 10 bases between them. This chain's CDR3 is CSATPAQETQYF. The CDR3 region has the DNA TGCAGTGCCACGCCGGCTCAAGAGACCCAGTACTTC.

In this sample, this clonotype turned up a few times. The limits of the CDR3 on the DNA are not certain, so only TCRdb's listed CDR3 is given. This sequence joins TRBV27 and TRBJ2-1. CDR1 is MNHEY and CDR2 is SMNVEV in the germline V gene (reference sequence). The CDR3 is 17 amino acids in total, end residues counted. The CDR3 spells CASSFRFGGGSYNEQFF.

The J gene is TRBJ2-1, the V gene TRBV12-3 or TRBV12-4; TRBD1 might be the D (5 bases). CDR3 size: 14 residues. V lost 6 bases and J 8 bases, leaving 17 bases between the germline ends. CDR3 coding DNA: TGTGCCAGCAGCCTGGACACCCTCGTAGATGAGCAGTTCTTC. This sequence encodes CASSLDTLVDEQFF.